One sample yielded the 18 T cell receptor beta chains listed below, sequenced in a study of blood T cell repertoires in COVID-19. Sequencing was performed with immunoSEQ multiplex PCR; in TCRdb, only in-frame clones are kept and a portion is missing. This sample yields under 350,000 clones, of which more than 90% are seen a single time; roughly 2.6% belongs to the top ten. The sample taken for sequencing was PBMCs or T cells enriched from blood (not recorded which). These receptor sequences come from a man between 60 and 70 years old who had recovered from COVID-19.

This clone has only one observation. The chain uses TRBV5-1 and TRBJ1-4; the match to TRBD1 covers 7 bases. The length of the CDR3 is 16 residues. Trimming at V came to 4 bases and at J to 5 bases, leaving 11 bases not matched to a gene. Germline V gene lookup returns CDR1 SGHRS and CDR2 YFSETQ. The CDR3 loop is CASSQDRASANEKLFF. The DNA of the CDR3 is TGCGCCAGCAGCCAAGACAGGGCGTCAGCCAATGAAAAACTGTTTTTT.

This clone is a singleton in its sample. V gene TRBV2 combines with J gene TRBJ2-3; tentatively, D is TRBD2 (5 bases). The V end was cut by 1 base, the J end by 14 bases, with 28 bases between. The length of the CDR3 is 17 residues. Germline V CDR1 and CDR2: SNHLY, FYNNEI. The CDR3 DNA is TGTGCCAGCAGTGAAGTAGTTTTCGGCGGCCTGAGGGAGCCGGGGTATTTT. It specifies CASSEVVFGGLREPGYF.

CDR3 region: CASSRYQGAQGGRKTGELFF. CDR3 in DNA: TGCGCCAGCAGTCGATACCAGGGGGCCCAAGGTGGGAGAAAAACCGGGGAGCTGTTTTTT. The chain links TRBV10-1 to TRBJ2-2, with 8 bases aligning to TRBD1. This CDR3 contains 20 residues. Germline V CDR1 and CDR2: WNHNN, SYGVQD (reference sequence). Germline trimming cut 5 bases from V and 5 bases from J; bases unmatched to any gene: 22.

The V and J genes are TRBV2 and TRBJ1-5; D unresolved. This CDR3 comprises 14 residues. V lost 2 bases, J lost 1 base, and 6 bases lay in between. CDR1 and CDR2 (germline): SNHLY, FYNNEI. The CDR3: CASSEIGSNQPQHF. DNA for the CDR3: TGTGCCAGCAGTGAAATCGGGAGCAATCAGCCCCAGCATTTT.

The chain recombines TRBV4-1 with TRBJ2-7; D is perhaps TRBD2 (6 bases). The length of the CDR3 is 15 residues. V was cut by 1 base and J by 2 bases, with 12 bases left in between. In germline, CDR1 is MGHRA, CDR2 YSYEKL. The CDR3 region has the DNA TGCGCCAGCAGCCAAGGGGTTAGCGGTGCCTACGAGCAGTACTTC. It yields the protein CASSQGVSGAYEQYF.

A note on this clone: The identical CDR3 is also encoded by other nucleotide sequences in the sample. This chain joins TRBV11-2 and TRBJ2-1; TRBD2 agrees at 11 bases. V trimming: 1 base; J trimming: 4 bases; junction bases outside the gene matches: 0. The CDR3 covers 15 residues. CDR1 and CDR2 (germline): SGHAT, FQNNGV. DNA of the CDR3: TGTGCCAGCAGCTTAGGACTAGCGGGATACAATGAGCAGTTCTTC. This codes for CASSLGLAGYNEQFF.

The chain combines TRBV11-2 with TRBJ2-5, with D hard to call. This CDR3 contains 17 residues. Germline V gene lookup returns CDR1 SGHAT and CDR2 FQNNGV. Trimming removed 2 bases at V and 6 bases at J, with 22 bases between. The CDR3 reads CASSLPPSGSRGKTQYF. For the CDR3, the DNA is TGTGCCAGCAGCTTACCCCCCTCCGGGTCCAGAGGAAAGACCCAGTACTTC.

V gene TRBV3-1 (or the pseudogene TRBV3-2) combines with J gene TRBJ2-5, with 7 nucleotides matching TRBD2. The CDR3 extends over 19 amino acids. V lost 5 bases to trimming and J lost 5 bases; unmatched junction nucleotides: 23. Germline V lookup: CDR1 LGHDT, CDR2 YNNKEL (reference sequence). In nucleotides, the CDR3 is TGTGCCAGCAGCGCTCGAAACGGAATACTTAGCGGGTTTTGGGAGACCCAGTACTTC. Translation gives CASSARNGILSGFWETQYF.

V is TRBV25-1 and J is TRBJ1-2, with D possibly being TRBD1 (6 bases). V dropped 3 bases and J dropped 7 bases, with 18 bases sitting between them. Looked up from germline, CDR1 is MGHDK and CDR2 is SYGVNS. The CDR3 loop spans 15 amino acids. CDR3 nucleotides: TGTGCCAGCAGTGAGACCGGGACACTAGGTCTTGGCTACACCTTC. Amino acid sequence: CASSETGTLGLGYTF.

The chain couples TRBV5-4 to TRBJ1-2, with D tentatively TRBD1 (5 bases). The CDR3 is 16 residues long. Germline CDR1 SGHNT, CDR2 YYREEE (reference sequence). V lost 0 bases, J lost 5 bases, and 17 bases lay in between. The chain's CDR3 is CASSLVGLGRAYGYTF. The CDR3 DNA sequence: TGTGCCAGCAGCTTGGTTGGTCTTGGCAGGGCATATGGCTACACCTTC. The complete variable domain, with remaining parts taken from reference TRBV5-4 and TRBJ1-2, reads ETGVTQSPTHLIKTRGQQVTLRCSSQSGHNTVSWYQQALGQGPQFIFQYYREEENGRGNFPPRFSGLQFPNYSSELNVNALELDDSALYLCASSLVGLGRAYGYTFGSGTRLTVV.

This rearrangement joins TRBV2 to TRBJ2-7; D possibly corresponds to TRBD2 (6 bases). Germline V gives CDR1 SNHLY, CDR2 FYNNEI. The CDR3 runs 14 residues. V was trimmed by 6 bases and J by 4 bases, leaving 16 bases between them. CDR3 in amino acids: CASRTTSSGYEQYF. For the CDR3, the DNA is TGTGCCAGCAGGACGACTAGTTCGGGTTACGAGCAGTACTTC.

The chain employs TRBV3-1 (or the pseudogene TRBV3-2) and TRBJ2-3; a weak D match, TRBD2 (7 bases). V was shortened by 2 bases and J by 5 bases, with 20 bases between the two germline ends. The CDR3 sequence is 17 residues long. Germline V gives CDR1 LGHDT, CDR2 YNNKEL (reference sequence). The CDR3 here is CASSQRGDSGPRDTQYF. The CDR3 DNA reads as TGTGCCAGCAGCCAAAGGGGGGATAGCGGGCCTCGAGATACGCAGTATTTT.

The CDR3 region is CASSLYQGTSGNTIYF. For the CDR3, the DNA is TGTGCCAGCAGCCTCTATCAGGGAACCTCTGGAAACACCATATATTTT. The gene calls are TRBV7-9 and TRBJ1-3; weak D call: TRBD1 (5 bases). The CDR3 loop spans 16 amino acids. Trimming took 5 bases from V and 0 from J, leaving 14 bases between them. CDR1 is SEHNR, CDR2 FQNEAQ, per germline (reference sequence).

The chain employs TRBV18 and TRBJ1-5; D perhaps matches TRBD1 (5 bases). Germline assignment: CDR1 KGHSH and CDR2 LQKENI. This CDR3 contains 16 residues. V was pared by 3 bases and J by 0 bases, with 12 bases between. The CDR3 DNA reads as TGTGCCAGCTCACCTTTCGGGGGAGATAGCAATCAGCCCCAGCATTTT. Residues: CASSPFGGDSNQPQHF.

This clone appeared once. The chain links TRBV19 to TRBJ1-1, with 8 positions matching TRBD1. CDR1 and CDR2 from the germline V gene are LNHDA and SQIVND (reference sequence). The junction had 5 bases not matched to a gene; V was cut back by 4 bases and J by 4 bases. The CDR3 runs to 14 residues. The CDR3 DNA follows: TGTGCCAGTAGTACCGGGACAGGATCCACTGAAGCTTTCTTT. The encoded protein is CASSTGTGSTEAFF.

This chain links TRBV30 with TRBJ2-7; tentatively, D is TRBD2 (6 bases). Per germline, CDR1 GTSNPN and CDR2 SVGIG (reference sequence). The CDR3 sequence is 13 residues long. V was cut by 0 bases and J by 4 bases, with 10 bases left in between. CDR3 protein: CAWSVGGWYEQYF. CDR3 bases: TGTGCCTGGAGTGTGGGGGGTTGGTACGAGCAGTACTTC.

The V gene is TRBV7-2, the J gene TRBJ1-2; a possible D gene is TRBD1 (6 bases). Germline CDR1 reads SGHTA; CDR2 reads FQGNSA. The CDR3 totals 14 residues. V shed 5 bases and J shed 5 bases, with 15 bases lying between them. The DNA for the CDR3 is TGTGCCAGCAGCCCAAACAGGGTTCGGTATGGCTACACCTTC. Translating gives CASSPNRVRYGYTF.

This clone has just one count. DNA for the CDR3: TGTGCCAGCAGTTCGCTGAGGGTACCGCTCAATCAGCCCCAGCATTTT. Protein product: CASSSLRVPLNQPQHF. The chain joins TRBV6-5 to TRBJ1-5; D remains ambiguous. The germline V and J ends were trimmed by 4 bases and 3 bases, with 16 bases remaining between them. CDR3 length: 16 residues. Germline assignment: CDR1 MNHEY and CDR2 SVGAGI.